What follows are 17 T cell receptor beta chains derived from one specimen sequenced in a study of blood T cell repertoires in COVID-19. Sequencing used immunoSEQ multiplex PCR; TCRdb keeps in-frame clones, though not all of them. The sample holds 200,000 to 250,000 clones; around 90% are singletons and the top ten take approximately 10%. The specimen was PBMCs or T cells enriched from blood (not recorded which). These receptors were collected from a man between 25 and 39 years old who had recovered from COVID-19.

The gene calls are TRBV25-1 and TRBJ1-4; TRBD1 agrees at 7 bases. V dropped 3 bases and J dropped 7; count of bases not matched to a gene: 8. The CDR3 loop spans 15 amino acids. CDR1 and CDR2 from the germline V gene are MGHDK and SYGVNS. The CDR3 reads CASSDPGQGGEKLFF. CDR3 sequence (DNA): TGTGCCAGCAGTGACCCAGGGCAGGGGGGTGAAAAACTGTTTTTT.

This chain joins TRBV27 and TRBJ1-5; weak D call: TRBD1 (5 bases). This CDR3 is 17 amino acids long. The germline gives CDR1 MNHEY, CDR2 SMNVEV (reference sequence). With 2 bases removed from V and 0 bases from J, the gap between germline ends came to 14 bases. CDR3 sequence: CASSLKGARISNQPQHF. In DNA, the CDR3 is TGTGCCAGCAGTTTAAAAGGGGCGCGTATTAGCAATCAGCCCCAGCATTTT.

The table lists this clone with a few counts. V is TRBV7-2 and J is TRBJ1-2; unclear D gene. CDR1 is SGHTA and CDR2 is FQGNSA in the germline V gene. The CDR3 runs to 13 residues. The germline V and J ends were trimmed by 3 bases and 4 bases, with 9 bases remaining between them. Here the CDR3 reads CASSLEEGYGYTF. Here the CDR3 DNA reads TGTGCCAGCAGCTTGGAGGAGGGCTATGGCTACACCTTC. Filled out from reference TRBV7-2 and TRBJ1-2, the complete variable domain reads GAGVSQSPSNKVTEKGKDVELRCDPISGHTALYWYRQSLGQGLEFLIYFQGNSAPDKSGLPSDRFSAERTGGSVSTLTIQRTQQEDSAVYLCASSLEEGYGYTFGSGTRLTVV.

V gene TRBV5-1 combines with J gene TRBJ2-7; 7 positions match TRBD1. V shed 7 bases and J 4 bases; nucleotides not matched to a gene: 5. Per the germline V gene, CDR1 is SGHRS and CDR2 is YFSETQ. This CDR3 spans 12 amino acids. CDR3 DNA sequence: TGCGCCAGCGGGACAGATGTATACGAGCAGTACTTC. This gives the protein CASGTDVYEQYF.

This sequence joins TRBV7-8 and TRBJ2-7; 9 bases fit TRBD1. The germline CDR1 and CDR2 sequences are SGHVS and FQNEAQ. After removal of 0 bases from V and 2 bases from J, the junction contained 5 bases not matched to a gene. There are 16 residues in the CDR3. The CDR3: CASSLAGGTGTYEQYF. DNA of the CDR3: TGTGCCAGCAGCTTAGCGGGCGGGACAGGGACCTACGAGCAGTACTTC.

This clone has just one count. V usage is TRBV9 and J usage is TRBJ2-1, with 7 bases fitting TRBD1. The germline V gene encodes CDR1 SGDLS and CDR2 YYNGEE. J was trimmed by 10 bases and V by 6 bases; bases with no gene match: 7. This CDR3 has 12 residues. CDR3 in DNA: TGTGCCAGCACAGGGGGTATGGGGGAGCAGTTCTTC. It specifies CASTGGMGEQFF.

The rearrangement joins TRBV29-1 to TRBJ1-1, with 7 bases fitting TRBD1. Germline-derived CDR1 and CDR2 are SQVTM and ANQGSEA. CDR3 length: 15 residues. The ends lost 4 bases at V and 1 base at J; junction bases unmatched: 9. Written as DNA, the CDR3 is TGCAGCGTTGGGCAGGGGGTTGGGGGGAACACTGAAGCTTTCTTT. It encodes CSVGQGVGGNTEAFF.

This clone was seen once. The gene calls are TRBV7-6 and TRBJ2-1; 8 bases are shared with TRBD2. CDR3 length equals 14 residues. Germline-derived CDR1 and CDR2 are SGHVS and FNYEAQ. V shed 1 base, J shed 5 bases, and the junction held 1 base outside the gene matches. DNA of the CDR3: TGTGCCAGCAGCTTAGGGGGACTAGACAATGAGCAGTTCTTC. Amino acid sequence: CASSLGGLDNEQFF.

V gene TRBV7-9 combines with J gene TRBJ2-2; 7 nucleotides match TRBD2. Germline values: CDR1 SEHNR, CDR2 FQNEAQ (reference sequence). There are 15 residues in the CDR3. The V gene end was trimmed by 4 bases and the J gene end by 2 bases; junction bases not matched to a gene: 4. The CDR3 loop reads CASSSGEGNTGELFF. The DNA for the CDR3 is TGTGCCAGCAGCTCCGGGGAGGGAAACACCGGGGAGCTGTTTTTT.

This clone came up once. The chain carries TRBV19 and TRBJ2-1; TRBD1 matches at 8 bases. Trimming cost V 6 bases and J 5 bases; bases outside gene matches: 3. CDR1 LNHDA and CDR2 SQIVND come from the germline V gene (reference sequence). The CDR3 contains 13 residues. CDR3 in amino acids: CASRDRDHNEQFF. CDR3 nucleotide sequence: TGTGCCAGTAGGGACAGGGATCACAATGAGCAGTTCTTC.

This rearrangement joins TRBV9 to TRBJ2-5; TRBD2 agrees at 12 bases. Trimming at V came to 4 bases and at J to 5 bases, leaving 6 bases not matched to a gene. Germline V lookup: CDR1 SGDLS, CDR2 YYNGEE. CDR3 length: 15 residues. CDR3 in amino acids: CASSPTSGGWETQYF. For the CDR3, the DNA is TGTGCCAGCAGCCCGACTAGCGGGGGCTGGGAGACCCAGTACTTC.

The CDR3 DNA reads as TGTGCCACTTCAGGGGGCTCTGACAATGAGCAGTTCTTC. It translates to CATSGGSDNEQFF. The chain employs TRBV24-1 and TRBJ2-1, with 8 bases aligning to TRBD1. Looked up from germline, CDR1 is KGHDR and CDR2 is SFDVKD. The CDR3 totals 13 residues. J lost 5 bases, V lost 10 bases, and 6 bases had no gene match.

The CDR3 DNA reads TGCGCCAGCAATACAGGGGGCGCCTACAATGAGCAGTTCTTC. Amino acid sequence: CASNTGGAYNEQFF. This chain uses TRBV10-1 with TRBJ2-1; 9 positions match TRBD1. The CDR3 covers 14 residues. J gave up 2 bases and V 7 bases, and 3 bases lay outside the gene matches. Looked up from germline, CDR1 is WNHNN and CDR2 is SYGVQD (reference sequence).

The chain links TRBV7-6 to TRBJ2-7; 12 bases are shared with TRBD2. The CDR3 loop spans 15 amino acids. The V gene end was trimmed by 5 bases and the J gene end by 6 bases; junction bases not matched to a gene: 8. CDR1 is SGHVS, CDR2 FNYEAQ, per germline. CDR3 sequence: CASSDRLAGEIEQYF. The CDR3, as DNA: TGTGCCAGCAGCGACCGACTAGCGGGAGAAATCGAGCAGTACTTC.

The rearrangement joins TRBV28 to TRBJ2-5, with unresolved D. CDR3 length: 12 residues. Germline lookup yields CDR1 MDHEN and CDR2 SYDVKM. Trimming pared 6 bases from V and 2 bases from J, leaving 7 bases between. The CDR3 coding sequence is TGTGCCAGCAGCGGAGCACAAGAGACCCAGTACTTC. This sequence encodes CASSGAQETQYF.

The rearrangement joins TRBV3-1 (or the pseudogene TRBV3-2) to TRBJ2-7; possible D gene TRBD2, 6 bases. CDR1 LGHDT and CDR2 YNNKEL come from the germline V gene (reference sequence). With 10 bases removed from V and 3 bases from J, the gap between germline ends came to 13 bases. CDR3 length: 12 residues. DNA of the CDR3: TGTGCCACCGGGAATAGCGGCTACGAGCAGTACTTC. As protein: CATGNSGYEQYF.

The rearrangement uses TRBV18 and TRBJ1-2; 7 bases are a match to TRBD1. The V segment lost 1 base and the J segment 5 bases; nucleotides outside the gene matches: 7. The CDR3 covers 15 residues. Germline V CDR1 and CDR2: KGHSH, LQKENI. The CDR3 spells CASSPLDRARYGYTF. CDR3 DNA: TGTGCCAGCTCACCACTAGACAGGGCAAGGTATGGCTACACCTTC.